This T cell receptor beta chain was recovered during a study of shared clonotypes between healthy human individuals. Study conclusions and caveats: Naive subsets generally exceeded memory subsets in estimated richness. Clonotypes not shared had lower generation probabilities than those common to all four donors.

Sequencing used immunoSEQ multiplex PCR; TCRdb keeps in-frame clones, though not all of them. Of 2 million to 2.5 million clones listed, about 94% were seen once; the top ten hold roughly 0.13%. The CDR3 extends over 12 amino acids. V lost 3 bases to trimming and J lost 5 bases, with 8 bases between them. Germline CDR1 and CDR2: KGHSH and LQKENI. Concerning this clone itself: What it binds is not known.

The study separated CD4+ cells into CD45RA+ naive and CD45RA-negative memory subsets. Sequencing was done on a sample of naive CD4+ T cells sorted from blood. The subset is: CD45RA+ positively selected. This receptor was obtained from a man aged 18 to 30 in good health. The V and J genes are TRBV18 and TRBJ2-7; no clear D. The CDR3 spells CASSPKIDEQYF. The CDR3 DNA is TGTGCCAGCTCACCTAAGATAGACGAGCAGTACTTC.